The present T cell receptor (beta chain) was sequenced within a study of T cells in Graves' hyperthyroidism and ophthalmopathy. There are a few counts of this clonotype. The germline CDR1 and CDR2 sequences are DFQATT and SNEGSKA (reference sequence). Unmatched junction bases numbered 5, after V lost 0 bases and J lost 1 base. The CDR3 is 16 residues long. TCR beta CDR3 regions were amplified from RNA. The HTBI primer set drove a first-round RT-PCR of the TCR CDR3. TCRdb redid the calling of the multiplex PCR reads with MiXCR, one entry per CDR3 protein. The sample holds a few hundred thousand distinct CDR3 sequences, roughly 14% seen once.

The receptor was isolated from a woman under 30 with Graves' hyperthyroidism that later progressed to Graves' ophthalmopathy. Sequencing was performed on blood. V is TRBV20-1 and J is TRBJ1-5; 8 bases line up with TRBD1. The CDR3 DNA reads TGCAGTGCTAGAGATTGGACAGGGTCCAGCAATCAGCCCCAGCATTTT. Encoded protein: CSARDWTGSSNQPQHF.